This section outlines one TCR beta chain sequence together with its context. Its target is not known. This specimen comes from a study of OX40 agonist ivuxolimab in advanced cancers. Points from the study as a whole: CD8+ T cells showed, on average, more clonal expansion than CD4+ cells.

Produced via immunoSEQ multiplex PCR; TCRdb's table is partial and in-frame only. This table holds about 84,000 clones, roughly nine tenths found once. This sequence was found in an adult with an advanced solid tumor such as melanoma, head and neck, liver or kidney cancer. The specimen comprised CD4+ or CD8+ T cells sorted from blood, sampled in a trial of the OX40 agonist ivuxolimab.

The CDR3 coding sequence is TGCGCCAGCAGATACGAGCAGTACTTC. Encoded protein: CASRYEQYF. The chain recombines TRBV5-1 with TRBJ2-7; D gene unclear. Germline V CDR1 and CDR2: SGHRS, YFSETQ. V was pared by 5 bases and J by 4 bases, with 1 base between. This CDR3 is built from 9 residues.